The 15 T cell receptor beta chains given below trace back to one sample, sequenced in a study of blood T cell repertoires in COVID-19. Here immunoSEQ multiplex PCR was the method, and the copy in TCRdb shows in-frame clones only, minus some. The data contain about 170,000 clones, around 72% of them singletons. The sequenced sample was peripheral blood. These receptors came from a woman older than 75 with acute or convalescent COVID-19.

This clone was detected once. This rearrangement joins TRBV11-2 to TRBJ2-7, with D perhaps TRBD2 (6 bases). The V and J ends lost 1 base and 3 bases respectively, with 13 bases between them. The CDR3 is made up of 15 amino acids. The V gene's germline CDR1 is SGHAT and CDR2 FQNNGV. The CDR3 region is CASSLGGEVSYEQYF. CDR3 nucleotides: TGTGCCAGCAGCTTAGGGGGGGAAGTAAGCTACGAGCAGTACTTC.

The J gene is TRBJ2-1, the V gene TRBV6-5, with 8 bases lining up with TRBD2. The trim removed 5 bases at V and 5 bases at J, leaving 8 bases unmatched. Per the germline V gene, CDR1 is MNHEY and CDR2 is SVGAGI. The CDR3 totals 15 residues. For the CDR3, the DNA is TGTGCCAGCAGTCGACGACTAGCGAATAACAATGAGCAGTTCTTC. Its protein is CASSRRLANNNEQFF.

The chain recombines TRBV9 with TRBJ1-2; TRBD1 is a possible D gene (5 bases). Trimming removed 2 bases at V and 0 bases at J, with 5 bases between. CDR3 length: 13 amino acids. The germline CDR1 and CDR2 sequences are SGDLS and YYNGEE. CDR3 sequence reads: CASSVDTNYGYTF. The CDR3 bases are TGTGCCAGCAGCGTGGACACTAACTATGGCTACACCTTC.

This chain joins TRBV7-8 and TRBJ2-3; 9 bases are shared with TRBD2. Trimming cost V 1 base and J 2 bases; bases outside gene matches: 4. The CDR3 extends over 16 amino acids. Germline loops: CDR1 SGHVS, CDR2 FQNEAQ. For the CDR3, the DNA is TGTGCCAGCAGCTTAGAAGCGGGAGGCCCCACAGATACGCAGTATTTT. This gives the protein CASSLEAGGPTDTQYF.

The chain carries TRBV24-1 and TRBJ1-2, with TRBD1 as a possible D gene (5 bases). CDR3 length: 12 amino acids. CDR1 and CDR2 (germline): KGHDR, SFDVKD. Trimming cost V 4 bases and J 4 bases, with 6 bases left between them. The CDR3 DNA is TGTGCCACCAGTGACAGGGTCTATGGCTACACCTTC. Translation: CATSDRVYGYTF.

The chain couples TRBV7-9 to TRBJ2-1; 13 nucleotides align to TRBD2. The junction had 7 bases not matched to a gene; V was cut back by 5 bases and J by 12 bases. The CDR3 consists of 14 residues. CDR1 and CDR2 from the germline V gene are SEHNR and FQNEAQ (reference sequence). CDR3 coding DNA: TGTGCCAGCAGCCCCGGACTAGCGGGAGATGGGCAGTTCTTC. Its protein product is CASSPGLAGDGQFF.

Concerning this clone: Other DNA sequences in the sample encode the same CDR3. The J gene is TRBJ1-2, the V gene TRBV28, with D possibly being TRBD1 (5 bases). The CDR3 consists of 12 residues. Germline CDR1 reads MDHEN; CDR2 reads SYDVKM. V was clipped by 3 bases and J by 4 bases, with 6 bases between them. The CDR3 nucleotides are TGTGCCAGCAGTTTTCAGGGCTATGGCTACACCTTC. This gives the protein CASSFQGYGYTF.

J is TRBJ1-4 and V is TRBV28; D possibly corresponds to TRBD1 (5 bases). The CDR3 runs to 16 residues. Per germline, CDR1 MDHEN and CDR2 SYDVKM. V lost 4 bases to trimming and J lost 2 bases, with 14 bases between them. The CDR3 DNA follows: TGTGCCAGCAGTTCCTGGAGGGGCTCGACTAATGAAAAACTGTTTTTT. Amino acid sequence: CASSSWRGSTNEKLFF.

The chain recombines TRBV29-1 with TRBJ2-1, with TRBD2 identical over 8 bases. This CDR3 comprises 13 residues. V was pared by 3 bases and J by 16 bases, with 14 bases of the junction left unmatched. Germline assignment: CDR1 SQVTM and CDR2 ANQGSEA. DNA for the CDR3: TGCAGCGTTGACGAACTAGCCGTCGGGGGGGGATTCTTC. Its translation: CSVDELAVGGGFF.

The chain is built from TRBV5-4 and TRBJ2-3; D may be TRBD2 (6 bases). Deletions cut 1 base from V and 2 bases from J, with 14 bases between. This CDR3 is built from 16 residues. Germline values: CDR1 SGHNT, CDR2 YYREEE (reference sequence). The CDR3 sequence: CASSLKTGGVTDTQYF. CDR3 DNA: TGTGCCAGCAGCTTGAAGACGGGCGGGGTCACAGATACGCAGTATTTT.

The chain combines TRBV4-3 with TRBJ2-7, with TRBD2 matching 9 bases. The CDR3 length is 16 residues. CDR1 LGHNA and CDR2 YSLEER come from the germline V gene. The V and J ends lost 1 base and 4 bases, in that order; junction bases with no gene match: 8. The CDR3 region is CASSQALAGYRYEQYF. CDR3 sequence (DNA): TGCGCCAGCAGCCAAGCCCTAGCGGGATATCGGTACGAGCAGTACTTC.

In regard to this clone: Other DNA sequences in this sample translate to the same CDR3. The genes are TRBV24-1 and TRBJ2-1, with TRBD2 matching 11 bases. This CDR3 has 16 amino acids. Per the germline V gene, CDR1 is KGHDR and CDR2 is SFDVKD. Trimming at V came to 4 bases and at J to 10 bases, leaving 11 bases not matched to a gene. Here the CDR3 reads CATSDRRLAGSGEQFF. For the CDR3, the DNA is TGTGCCACCAGTGACCGTCGACTAGCGGGAAGTGGCGAGCAGTTCTTC.

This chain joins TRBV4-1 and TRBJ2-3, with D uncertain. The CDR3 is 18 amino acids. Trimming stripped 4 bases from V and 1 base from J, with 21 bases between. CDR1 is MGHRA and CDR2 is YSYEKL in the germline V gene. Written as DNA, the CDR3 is TGCGCCAGCAGCCCCTCCCATGCGCAACGGTCACGCACAGATACGCAGTATTTT. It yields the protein CASSPSHAQRSRTDTQYF.

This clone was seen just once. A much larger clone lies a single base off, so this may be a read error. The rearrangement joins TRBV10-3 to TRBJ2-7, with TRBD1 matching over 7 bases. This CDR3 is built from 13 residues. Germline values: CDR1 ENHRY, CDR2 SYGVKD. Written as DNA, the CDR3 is TGTGCCGTCAGAGGGGACAGTCCCTACGAGCAGTACTTC. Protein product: CAVRGDSPYEQYF.

Here the CDR3 DNA reads TGTGCCAGCAGCTTACAGGGGGCTGTTGATTCACCCCTCCACTTT. Amino acids: CASSLQGAVDSPLHF. The chain has TRBV7-2 and TRBJ1-6, with 8 positions matching TRBD1. The CDR3 covers 15 residues. V was pared by 2 bases and J by 8 bases, with 5 bases of the junction left unmatched. Germline-derived CDR1 and CDR2 are SGHTA and FQGNSA. The whole variable domain, remainder taken from reference TRBV7-2 and TRBJ1-6, is GAGVSQSPSNKVTEKGKDVELRCDPISGHTALYWYRQSLGQGLEFLIYFQGNSAPDKSGLPSDRFSAERTGGSVSTLTIQRTQQEDSAVYLCASSLQGAVDSPLHFGNGTRLTVT.